Described below is a single TCR beta chain sequence and its context. This clone's antigen is unknown. Base qualities are missing; no much larger clone stands one base away. The germline V gene provides CDR1 MGHDK and CDR2 SYGVNS. Trimming removed 4 bases from V and 3 bases from J; the gene matches leave 8 bases unexplained. The CDR3, cysteine through phenylalanine, is 15 amino acids long. Of the read, only the CDR3 DNA is kept; its 45 bases are in frame from base 1. The data belong to a study of blood T cell repertoires in COVID-19 (dated by TCRdb to the early 2020s). In the study overall: Samples covering the acute and convalescent phases of COVID-19 were provided by collaborators in the United States, Italy and Spain. Where HLA class I and class II types were available, the types were taken from metadata supplied by the sample provider, not from assay-based typing. A de-identified subject ID, COVID-19 status, age in years and sex were almost always included in the sample metadata. The prospective study material was composed of cDNA or gDNA derived from T cells, B-cell-depleted T cells, or PBMCs. Subjects who had been exposed to COVID-19, were actively infected with it, or had recovered from it provided the deeply sampled blood TCRbeta repertoires that made up the dataset. The repertoires were made available in a free public database intended to serve as a resource for research on the immune response to SARS-CoV-2. The samples were drawn from the first 160 participants of the ongoing ImmuneRACE study and from some 1,300 subjects provided by 6 global collaborators.

Enrolling through a virtual design, the prospective study's participants ranged in age from roughly 18 to 90 years and lived across about two dozen United States geographic areas. Cohort assignment in the prospective study relied on participant-reported clinical history from a screening survey and a study questionnaire. Recovered participants in ImmuneRACE Cohort 3 were defined by two consecutive negative NP/OP PCR tests, clearance by a healthcare professional, or resolution of symptoms. Mobile phlebotomists in the prospective study collected whole blood, serum and a nasopharyngeal or oropharyngeal swab from every participant. Prospective study participants could optionally give additional blood draws and questionnaires over an approximately two-month period. Prospective study blood samples were shipped either frozen or at room temperature before DNA extraction. The immunoSEQ Assay, a bias-controlled multiplex PCR, was used to amplify TCRbeta CDR3 regions from genomic DNA. In the source study's methods: Within the assay, amplification of reference gene primers was used to estimate how many nucleated cells each sample contained. To quantify the absolute abundance of each unique TCRbeta CDR3 rearrangement, sequence reads were collapsed and filtered. For each sample, productive Simpson clonality was calculated by taking the square root of Simpson's diversity index across productive rearrangements. In its TCRdb copy, this immuneACCESS table keeps in-frame sequences only and misses some clones. Where compared with another copy, unresolved V genes explain less than half of these, and the others have no known cause. Clone size and V and J calls were adopted from that table, with D and trimming inferred from the DNA. This sample comprises 450,000 to 600,000 clones, about 90% of them detected only once. Jointly, the top ten make up 0.7% of the sample.

Study-level results and caveats: How much clinical and demographic metadata was included differed by source and by participant, and the metadata was provided uncurated.

The clonotype originates from a woman under 30 who had recovered from COVID-19. Sequenced material: PBMCs or T cells enriched from blood (not recorded which). The receptor chain draws on TRBV25-1 and TRBJ2-7; TRBD2 agrees with 8 junctional bases. The CDR3 reads as follows: CASSGSSRGGYEQYF. The sequenced DNA: TGTGCCAGCAGTGGATCCAGCCGGGGGGGCTACGAGCAGTACTTC.